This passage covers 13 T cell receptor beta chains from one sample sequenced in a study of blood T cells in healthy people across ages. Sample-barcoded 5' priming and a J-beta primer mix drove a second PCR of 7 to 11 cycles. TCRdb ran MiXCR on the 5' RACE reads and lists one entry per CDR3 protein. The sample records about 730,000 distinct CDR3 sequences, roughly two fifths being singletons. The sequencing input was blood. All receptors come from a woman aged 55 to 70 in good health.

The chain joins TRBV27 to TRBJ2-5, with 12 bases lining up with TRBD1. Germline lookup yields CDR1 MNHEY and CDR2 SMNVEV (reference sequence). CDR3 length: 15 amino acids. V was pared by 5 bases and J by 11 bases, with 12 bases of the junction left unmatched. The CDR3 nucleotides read TGTGCCAGCAGTACACCGGGACAGGGGGCGGAAGAGCAGTACTTC. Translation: CASSTPGQGAEEQYF.

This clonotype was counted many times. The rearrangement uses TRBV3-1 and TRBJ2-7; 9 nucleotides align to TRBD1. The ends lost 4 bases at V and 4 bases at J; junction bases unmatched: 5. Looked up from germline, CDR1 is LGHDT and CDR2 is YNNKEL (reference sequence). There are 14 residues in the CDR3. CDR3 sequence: CASSLGTGLYEQYF. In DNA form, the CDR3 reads TGTGCCAGCAGCCTCGGGACAGGGTTGTACGAGCAGTACTTC.

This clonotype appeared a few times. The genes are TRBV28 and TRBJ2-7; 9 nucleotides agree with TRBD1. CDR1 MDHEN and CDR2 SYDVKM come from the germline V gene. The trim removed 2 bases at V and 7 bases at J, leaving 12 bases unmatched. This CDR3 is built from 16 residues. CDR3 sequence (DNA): TGTGCCAGCAGTTTAGAAGTTGGACAGGGGTCTACTGAGCAGTACTTC. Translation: CASSLEVGQGSTEQYF.

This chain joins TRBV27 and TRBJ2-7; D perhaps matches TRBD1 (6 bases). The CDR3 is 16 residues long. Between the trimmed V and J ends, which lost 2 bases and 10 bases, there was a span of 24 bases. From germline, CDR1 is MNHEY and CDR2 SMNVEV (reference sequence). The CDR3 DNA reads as TGTGCCAGCAGTTTAGCCGGGACAAGAAGAAAGGTGGCCCAGTACTTC. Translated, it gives CASSLAGTRRKVAQYF.

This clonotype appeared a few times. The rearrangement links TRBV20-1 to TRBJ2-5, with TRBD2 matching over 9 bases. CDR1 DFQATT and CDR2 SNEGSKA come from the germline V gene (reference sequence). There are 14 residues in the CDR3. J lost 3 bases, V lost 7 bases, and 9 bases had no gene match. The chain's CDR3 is CSVPRGGLEETQYF. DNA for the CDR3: TGCAGTGTTCCGCGGGGGGGGCTGGAAGAGACCCAGTACTTC.

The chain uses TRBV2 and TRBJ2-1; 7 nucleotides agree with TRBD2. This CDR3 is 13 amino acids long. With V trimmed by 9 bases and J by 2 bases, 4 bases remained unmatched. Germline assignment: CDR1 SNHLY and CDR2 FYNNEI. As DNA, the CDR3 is TGTGCCAGTTTAGCGGGTCCCTACAATGAGCAGTTCTTC. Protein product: CASLAGPYNEQFF.

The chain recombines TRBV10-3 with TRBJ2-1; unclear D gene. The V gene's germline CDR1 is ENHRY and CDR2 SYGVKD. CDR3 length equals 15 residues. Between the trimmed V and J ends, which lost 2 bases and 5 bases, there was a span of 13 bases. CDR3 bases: TGTGCCATCAGTGAGCTTAGTAGTATGGACAATGAGCAGTTCTTC. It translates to CAISELSSMDNEQFF.

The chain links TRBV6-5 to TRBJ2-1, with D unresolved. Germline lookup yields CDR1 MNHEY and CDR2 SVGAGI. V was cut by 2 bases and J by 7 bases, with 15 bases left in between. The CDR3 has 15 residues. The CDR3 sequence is CASSYDRSARNEQFF. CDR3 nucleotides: TGTGCCAGCAGTTACGATAGGTCTGCGAGAAATGAGCAGTTCTTC.

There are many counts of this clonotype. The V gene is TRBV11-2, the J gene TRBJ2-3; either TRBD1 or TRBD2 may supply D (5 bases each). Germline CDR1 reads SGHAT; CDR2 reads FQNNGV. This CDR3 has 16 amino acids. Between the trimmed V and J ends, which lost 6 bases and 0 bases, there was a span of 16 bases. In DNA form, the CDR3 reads TGTGCCAGCAGGTTTACGGGACGCCGTAGCACAGATACGCAGTATTTT. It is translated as CASRFTGRRSTDTQYF. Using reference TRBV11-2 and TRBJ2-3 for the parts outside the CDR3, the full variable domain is EAGVAQSPRYKIIEKRQSVAFWCNPISGHATLYWYQQILGQGPKLLIQFQNNGVVDDSQLPKDRFSAERLKGVDSTLKIQPAKLEDSAVYLCASRFTGRRSTDTQYFGPGTRLTVL.

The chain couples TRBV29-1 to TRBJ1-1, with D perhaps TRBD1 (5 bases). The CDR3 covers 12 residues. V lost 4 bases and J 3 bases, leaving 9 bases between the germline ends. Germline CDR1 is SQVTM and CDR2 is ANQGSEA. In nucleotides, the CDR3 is TGCAGCGTTGTGGGGGAGTACACTGAAGCTTTCTTT. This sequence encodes CSVVGEYTEAFF.

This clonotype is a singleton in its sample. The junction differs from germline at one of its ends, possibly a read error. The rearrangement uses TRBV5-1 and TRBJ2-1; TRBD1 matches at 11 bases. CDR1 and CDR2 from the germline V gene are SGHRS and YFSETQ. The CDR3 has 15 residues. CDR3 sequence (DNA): TGCACCAGCAGCCCCCGGACAGGGGGCAACTATGAGCAGTTCTTC. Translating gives CTSSPRTGGNYEQFF.

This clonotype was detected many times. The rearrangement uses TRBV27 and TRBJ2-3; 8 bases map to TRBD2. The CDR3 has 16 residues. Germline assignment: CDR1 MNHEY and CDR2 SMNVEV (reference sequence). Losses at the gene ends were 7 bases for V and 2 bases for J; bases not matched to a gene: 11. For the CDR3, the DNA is TGTGCCAGCACCAAAAGGCAGCGGGGGTCCACAGATACGCAGTATTTT. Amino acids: CASTKRQRGSTDTQYF.

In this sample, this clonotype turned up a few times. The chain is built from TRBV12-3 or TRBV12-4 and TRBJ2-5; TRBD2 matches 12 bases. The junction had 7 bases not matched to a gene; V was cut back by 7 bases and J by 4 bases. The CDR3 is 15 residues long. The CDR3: CASTTQGLAGETQYF. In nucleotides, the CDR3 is TGTGCCAGCACTACCCAGGGACTAGCGGGAGAGACCCAGTACTTC.